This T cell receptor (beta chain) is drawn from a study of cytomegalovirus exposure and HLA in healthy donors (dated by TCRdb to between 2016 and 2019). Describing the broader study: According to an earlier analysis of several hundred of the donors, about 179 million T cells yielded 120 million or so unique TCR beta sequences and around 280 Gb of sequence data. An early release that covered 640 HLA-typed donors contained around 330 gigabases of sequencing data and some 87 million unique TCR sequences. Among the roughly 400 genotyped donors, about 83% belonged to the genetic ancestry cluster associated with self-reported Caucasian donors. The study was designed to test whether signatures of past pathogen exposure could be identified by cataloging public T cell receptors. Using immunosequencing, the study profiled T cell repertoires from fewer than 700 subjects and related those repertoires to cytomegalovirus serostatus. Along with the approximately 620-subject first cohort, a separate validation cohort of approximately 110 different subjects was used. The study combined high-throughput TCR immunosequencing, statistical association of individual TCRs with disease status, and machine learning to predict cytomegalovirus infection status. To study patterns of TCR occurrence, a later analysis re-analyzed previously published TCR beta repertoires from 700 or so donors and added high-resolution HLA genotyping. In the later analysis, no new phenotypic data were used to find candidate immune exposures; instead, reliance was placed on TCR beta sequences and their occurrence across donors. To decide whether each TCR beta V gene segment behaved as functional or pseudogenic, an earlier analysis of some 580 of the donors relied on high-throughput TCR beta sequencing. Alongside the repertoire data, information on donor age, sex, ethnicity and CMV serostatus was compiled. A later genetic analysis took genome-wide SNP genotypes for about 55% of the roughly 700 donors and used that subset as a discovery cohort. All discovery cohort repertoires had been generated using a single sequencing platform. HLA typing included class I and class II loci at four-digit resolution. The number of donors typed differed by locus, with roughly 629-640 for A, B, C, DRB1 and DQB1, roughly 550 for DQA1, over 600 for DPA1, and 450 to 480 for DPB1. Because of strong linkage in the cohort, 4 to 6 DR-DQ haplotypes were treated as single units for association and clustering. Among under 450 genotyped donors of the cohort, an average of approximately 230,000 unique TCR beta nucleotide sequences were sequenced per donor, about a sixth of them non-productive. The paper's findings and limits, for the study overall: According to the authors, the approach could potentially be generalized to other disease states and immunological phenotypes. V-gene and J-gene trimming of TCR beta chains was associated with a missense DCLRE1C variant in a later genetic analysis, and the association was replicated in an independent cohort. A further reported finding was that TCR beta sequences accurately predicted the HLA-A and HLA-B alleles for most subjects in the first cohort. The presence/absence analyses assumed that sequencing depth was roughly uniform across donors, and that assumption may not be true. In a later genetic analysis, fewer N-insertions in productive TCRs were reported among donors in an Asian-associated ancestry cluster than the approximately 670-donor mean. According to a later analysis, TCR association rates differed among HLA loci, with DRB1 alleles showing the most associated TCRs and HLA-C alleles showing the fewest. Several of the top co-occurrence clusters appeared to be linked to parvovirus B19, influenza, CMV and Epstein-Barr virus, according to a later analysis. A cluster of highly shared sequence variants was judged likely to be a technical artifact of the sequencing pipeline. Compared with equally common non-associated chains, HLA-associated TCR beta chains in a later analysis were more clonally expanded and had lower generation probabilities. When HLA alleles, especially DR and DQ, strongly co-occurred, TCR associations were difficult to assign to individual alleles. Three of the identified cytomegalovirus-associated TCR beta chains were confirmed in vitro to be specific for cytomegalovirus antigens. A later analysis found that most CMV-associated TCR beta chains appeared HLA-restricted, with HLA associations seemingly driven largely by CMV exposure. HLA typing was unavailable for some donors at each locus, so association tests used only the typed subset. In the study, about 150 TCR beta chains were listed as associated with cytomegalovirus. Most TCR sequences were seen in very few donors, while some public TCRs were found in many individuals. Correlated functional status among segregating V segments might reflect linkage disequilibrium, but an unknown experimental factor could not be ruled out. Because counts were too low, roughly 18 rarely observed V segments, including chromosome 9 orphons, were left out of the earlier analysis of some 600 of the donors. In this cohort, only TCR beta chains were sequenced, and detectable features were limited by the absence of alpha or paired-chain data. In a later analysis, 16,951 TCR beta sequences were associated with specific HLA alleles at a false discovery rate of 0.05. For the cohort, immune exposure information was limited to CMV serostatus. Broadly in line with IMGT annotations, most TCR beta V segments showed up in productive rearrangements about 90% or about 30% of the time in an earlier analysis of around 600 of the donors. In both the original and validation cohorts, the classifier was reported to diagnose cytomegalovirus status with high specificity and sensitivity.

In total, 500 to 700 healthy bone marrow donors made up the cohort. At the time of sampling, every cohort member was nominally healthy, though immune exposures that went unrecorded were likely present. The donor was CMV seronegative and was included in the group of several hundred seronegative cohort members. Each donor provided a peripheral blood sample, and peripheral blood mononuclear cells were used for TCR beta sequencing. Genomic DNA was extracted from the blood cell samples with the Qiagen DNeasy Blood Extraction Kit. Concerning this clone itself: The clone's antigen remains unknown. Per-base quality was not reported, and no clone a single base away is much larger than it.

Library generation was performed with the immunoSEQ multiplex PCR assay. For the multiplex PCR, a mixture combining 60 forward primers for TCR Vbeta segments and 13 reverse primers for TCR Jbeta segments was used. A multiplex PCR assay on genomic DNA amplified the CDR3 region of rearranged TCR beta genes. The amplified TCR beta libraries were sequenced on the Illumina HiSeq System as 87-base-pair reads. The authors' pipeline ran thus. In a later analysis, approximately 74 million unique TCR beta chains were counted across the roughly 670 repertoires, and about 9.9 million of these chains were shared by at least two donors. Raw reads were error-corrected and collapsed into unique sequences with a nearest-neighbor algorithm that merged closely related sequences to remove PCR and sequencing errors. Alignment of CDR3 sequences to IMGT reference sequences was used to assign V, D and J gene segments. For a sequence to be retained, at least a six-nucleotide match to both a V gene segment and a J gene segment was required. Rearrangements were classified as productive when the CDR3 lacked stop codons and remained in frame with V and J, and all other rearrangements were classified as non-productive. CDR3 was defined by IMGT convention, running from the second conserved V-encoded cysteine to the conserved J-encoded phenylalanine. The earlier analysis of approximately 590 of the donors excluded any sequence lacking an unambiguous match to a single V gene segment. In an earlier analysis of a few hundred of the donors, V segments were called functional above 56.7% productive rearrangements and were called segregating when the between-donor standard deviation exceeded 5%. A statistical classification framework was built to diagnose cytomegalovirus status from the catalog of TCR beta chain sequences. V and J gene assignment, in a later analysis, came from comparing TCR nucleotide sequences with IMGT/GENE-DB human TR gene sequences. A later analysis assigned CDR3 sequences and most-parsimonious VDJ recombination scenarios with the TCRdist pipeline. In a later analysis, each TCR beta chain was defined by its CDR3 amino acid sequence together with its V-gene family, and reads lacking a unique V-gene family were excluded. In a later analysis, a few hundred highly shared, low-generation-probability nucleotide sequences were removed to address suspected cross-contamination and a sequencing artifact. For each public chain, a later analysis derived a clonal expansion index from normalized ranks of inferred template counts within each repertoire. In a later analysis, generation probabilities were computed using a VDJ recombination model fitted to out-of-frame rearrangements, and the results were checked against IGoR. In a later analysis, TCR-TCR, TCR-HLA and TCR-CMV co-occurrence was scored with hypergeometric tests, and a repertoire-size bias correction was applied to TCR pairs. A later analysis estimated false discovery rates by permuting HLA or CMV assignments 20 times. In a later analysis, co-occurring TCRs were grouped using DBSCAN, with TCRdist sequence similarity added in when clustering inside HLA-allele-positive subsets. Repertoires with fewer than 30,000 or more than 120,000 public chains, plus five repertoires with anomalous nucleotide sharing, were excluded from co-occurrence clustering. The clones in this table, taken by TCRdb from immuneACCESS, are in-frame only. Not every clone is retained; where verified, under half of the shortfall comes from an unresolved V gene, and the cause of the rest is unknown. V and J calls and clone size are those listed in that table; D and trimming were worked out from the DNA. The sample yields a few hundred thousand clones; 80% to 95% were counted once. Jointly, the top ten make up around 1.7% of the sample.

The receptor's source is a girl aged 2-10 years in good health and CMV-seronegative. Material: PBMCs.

The encoded CDR3 is CASSRVNQPQHF. The DNA is TGTGCCAGCTCCAGGGTCAATCAGCCCCAGCATTTT. The rearranged chain carries TRBV27 and TRBJ1-5, with a weak D call of TRBD1 (5 bases match). Reading the germline V gene (reference sequence) gives CDR1 MNHEY and CDR2 SMNVEV. Spanning cysteine to phenylalanine, the CDR3 consists of 12 amino acids. Only the CDR3 portion is preserved as DNA: 36 bases, with reading frame beginning at the first base. Relative to germline, V is 8 bases shorter and J is 3 bases shorter, with 8 bases between their ends.